This T cell receptor (beta chain) was recorded in a study of OX40 agonist ivuxolimab in advanced cancers. Study details: Eligibility rules accepted prior anti-PD-1, anti-PD-L1 or anti-CTLA-4 therapy, and around 44% had some. Among those treated, three patients had partial responses, one with hepatocellular carcinoma and two with cutaneous melanoma. The study, taken as a whole, reports: CD4+ T cells averaged fewer expanded clones than CD8+ T cells. Clones of CD4+ and CD8+ blood T cells grew by week 6 at doses of 0.1 to 3.0 mg/kg.

Details on this clone: The antigen is not known.

The CDR3 loop spans 16 amino acids. CDR1 and CDR2 from the germline V gene are KGHSH and LQKENI. V was pared by 5 bases and J by 0 bases, with 7 bases of the junction left unmatched. The assay was immunoSEQ multiplex PCR, and TCRdb's table has in-frame clones only and misses some. The sample consists of 85,000 to 100,000 clones, around 87% of them appearing once. The sequenced sample was CD4+ or CD8+ T cells sorted from blood, obtained in a trial of the OX40 agonist ivuxolimab. The chain employs TRBV18 and TRBJ1-5; 7 nucleotides agree with TRBD1. The TCR was taken from an adult with an advanced solid tumor such as melanoma, head and neck, liver or kidney cancer. CDR3 bases: TGTGCCAGCTCAGAATCCCGGACAGGTAGCAATCAGCCCCAGCATTTT. Residues: CASSESRTGSNQPQHF.